The 24 T cell receptor beta chains presented below share a single source sample, sequenced in a study of graft-versus-host responses after intestinal transplantation. The antigens these receptors bind are not known. Some clones are missing from TCRdb's copy, which holds only in-frame ones; the method was immunoSEQ multiplex PCR. This sample has about 39,000 clones; 93% occur once, and the top ten carry approximately 20%. The material sequenced was unstimulated CD8+ T cells sorted from spleen or lymph node cells, taken before transplant. These TCRs come from a human donor who was the organ donor for an intestinal transplant.

The chain uses TRBV19 and TRBJ1-3; D is unresolved. This CDR3 region has 16 residues. The germline V gene encodes CDR1 LNHDA and CDR2 SQIVND (reference sequence). V was shortened by 1 base and J by 1 base, with 11 bases between the two germline ends. In DNA form, the CDR3 reads TGTGCCAGTAGTATAGTTTTTCTGGGTTCTGGAAACACCATATATTTT. Residues: CASSIVFLGSGNTIYF.

The count of this clone is one. The chain uses TRBV27 and TRBJ2-7, with TRBD2 matching 7 bases. The CDR3 is made up of 14 amino acids. The germline V gene encodes CDR1 MNHEY and CDR2 SMNVEV (reference sequence). The trim removed 2 bases at V and 2 bases at J, leaving 3 bases unmatched. The CDR3 spells CASSLRGDAYEQYF. The CDR3 DNA sequence: TGTGCCAGCAGTTTACGGGGGGACGCCTACGAGCAGTACTTC.

This chain joins TRBV7-3 and TRBJ1-4; D is possibly TRBD1 (6 bases). V dropped 1 base and J dropped 4 bases, with 7 bases sitting between them. The CDR3 covers 14 residues. Germline CDR1 and CDR2: SGHTA and FQGTGA. In nucleotides, the CDR3 is TGTGCCAGCAGCTTAAGGGGACATAATGAAAAACTGTTTTTT. Protein product: CASSLRGHNEKLFF.

The V and J genes are TRBV7-9 and TRBJ2-1; D unclear. The V end was cut by 5 bases, the J end by 5 bases, with 4 bases between. The CDR3 spans 11 residues. CDR1 and CDR2 (germline): SEHNR, FQNEAQ (reference sequence). As DNA, the CDR3 is TGTGCCAGCAGCGGAAACAATGAGCAGTTCTTC. Protein: CASSGNNEQFF.

The J gene is TRBJ2-7, the V gene TRBV7-2; 7 bases are a match to TRBD2. V shed 5 bases and J 2 bases; nucleotides not matched to a gene: 6. The CDR3 totals 14 residues. Germline V gives CDR1 SGHTA, CDR2 FQGNSA. CDR3 DNA: TGTGCCAGCAGCCCTAGCGGACGTACCTACGAGCAGTACTTC. It yields the protein CASSPSGRTYEQYF. Looking up the rest from reference TRBV7-2 and TRBJ2-7 gives the full variable domain: GAGVSQSPSNKVTEKGKDVELRCDPISGHTALYWYRQSLGQGLEFLIYFQGNSAPDKSGLPSDRFSAERTGGSVSTLTIQRTQQEDSAVYLCASSPSGRTYEQYFGPGTRLTVT.

This clone was counted a single time. The rearrangement uses TRBV27 and TRBJ1-5, with D possibly TRBD1 on 6 matching bases. From germline, CDR1 is MNHEY and CDR2 SMNVEV (reference sequence). The CDR3 is 13 residues long. The V gene lost 3 bases and the J gene lost 7 bases, with 10 bases spanning the gap. CDR3 region: CASSFSGEQPQHF. The CDR3 coding sequence is TGTGCCAGCAGTTTCTCAGGGGAGCAGCCCCAGCATTTT.

The V and J genes are TRBV28 and TRBJ1-2, with D possibly matching TRBD1 (6 bases). The CDR3 has 14 residues. Germline V lookup: CDR1 MDHEN, CDR2 SYDVKM. The V end lost 2 bases, the J end lost 4 bases, and 11 bases lay between the germline ends. The CDR3 DNA sequence: TGTGCCAGCAGTTTAGTGGGGGGCCCCTATGGCTACACCTTC. This translates into CASSLVGGPYGYTF.

The chain has TRBV27 and TRBJ2-5; 10 nucleotides align to TRBD2. The CDR3 spans 14 residues. Germline V gene data show CDR1 as MNHEY and CDR2 as SMNVEV (reference sequence). V shed 2 bases, J shed 3 bases, and the junction held 0 bases outside the gene matches. CDR3 loop: CASSLLAGEETQYF. CDR3 nucleotides: TGTGCCAGCAGTTTACTAGCGGGAGAAGAGACCCAGTACTTC.

This rearrangement joins TRBV7-9 to TRBJ2-7; TRBD2 matches 10 bases. From germline, CDR1 is SEHNR and CDR2 FQNEAQ (reference sequence). The CDR3 spans 15 residues. With V trimmed by 5 bases and J by 3 bases, 7 bases remained unmatched. The CDR3 loop reads CASSISSSGSYEQYF. The CDR3 nucleotides read TGTGCCAGCAGCATAAGCTCTAGCGGGAGCTACGAGCAGTACTTC.

Concerning this clone itself: Other DNA sequences in the same sample also yield this CDR3. The V gene is TRBV27, the J gene TRBJ2-1, with TRBD2 matching 8 bases. CDR1 is MNHEY, CDR2 SMNVEV, per germline (reference sequence). Unmatched junction bases numbered 1, after V lost 2 bases and J lost 4 bases. This CDR3 has 14 amino acids. DNA of the CDR3: TGTGCCAGCAGTTTAACGGGAGGGTACAATGAGCAGTTCTTC. Its protein product is CASSLTGGYNEQFF.

This sequence joins TRBV9 and TRBJ2-3; either TRBD1 or TRBD2 may supply D (5 bases each). The germline V and J ends were trimmed by 0 bases and 1 base, with 9 bases remaining between them. The germline V gene encodes CDR1 SGDLS and CDR2 YYNGEE. This CDR3 contains 15 residues. This CDR3 reads CASSVVGGGTDTQYF. CDR3 DNA sequence: TGTGCCAGCAGCGTAGTTGGGGGAGGCACAGATACGCAGTATTTT.

The CDR3 DNA sequence: TGTGCCAGCAGCCCCAGACTAGGTGAGCAGTTCTTC. As protein: CASSPRLGEQFF. The chain couples TRBV7-3 to TRBJ2-1; D may be TRBD2 (6 bases). The germline V gene encodes CDR1 SGHTA and CDR2 FQGTGA. CDR3 length: 12 amino acids. V lost 5 bases, J lost 9 bases, and 11 bases lay in between.

The DNA of the CDR3 is TGTGCCAGCACCAGTCTAGCGAACTCCTACGAGCAGTACTTC. Residues: CASTSLANSYEQYF. The J gene is TRBJ2-5, the V gene TRBV7-9, with D perhaps TRBD2 (6 bases). The J call may not be correct, given that the DNA end is closer to TRBJ2-7. CDR1 and CDR2 from the germline V gene are SEHNR and FQNEAQ (reference sequence). This CDR3 contains 14 residues.

V usage is TRBV2 and J usage is TRBJ1-1; D is unclear. Germline-derived CDR1 and CDR2 are SNHLY and FYNNEI. The CDR3 loop spans 12 amino acids. V lost 6 bases and J 3 bases, leaving 8 bases between the germline ends. The CDR3 loop is CASSRVYTEAFF. CDR3 sequence (DNA): TGTGCCAGCAGCCGGGTTTACACTGAAGCTTTCTTT.

This CDR3 reads CASSYRTGFGNTIYF. The CDR3 DNA reads as TGTGCCAGCAGCTACCGGACAGGGTTCGGAAACACCATATATTTT. V is TRBV5-4 and J is TRBJ1-3; 8 nucleotides match TRBD1. Per germline, CDR1 SGHNT and CDR2 YYREEE (reference sequence). J gave up 4 bases and V 3 bases, and 6 bases lay outside the gene matches. The CDR3 is 15 residues long. Variable domain in full (rest from reference TRBV5-4 and TRBJ1-3): ETGVTQSPTHLIKTRGQQVTLRCSSQSGHNTVSWYQQALGQGPQFIFQYYREEENGRGNFPPRFSGLQFPNYSSELNVNALELDDSALYLCASSYRTGFGNTIYFGEGSWLTVV.

J is TRBJ2-5 and V is TRBV2; no clear D gene. Judging by the DNA end, TRBJ2-7 fits better; the J call may be wrong. The CDR3 length is 14 residues. From germline, CDR1 is SNHLY and CDR2 FYNNEI. CDR3 DNA sequence: TGTGCCAGCTGGGTTGGCCGGCCCAACTACGAGCAGTACTTC. Amino acids: CASWVGRPNYEQYF.

The V call is TRBV6-5, the J call TRBJ2-1; the match to TRBD2 covers 7 bases. Germline values: CDR1 MNHEY, CDR2 SVGAGI. After removal of 0 bases from V and 7 bases from J, the junction contained 3 bases not matched to a gene. The CDR3 is 14 amino acids. CDR3 sequence: CASSYSGRGNEQFF. The CDR3 DNA sequence: TGTGCCAGCAGTTACTCGGGGCGGGGGAATGAGCAGTTCTTC.

The J gene is TRBJ2-1, the V gene TRBV5-8; 8 positions agree with TRBD2. The CDR3 extends over 14 amino acids. The germline gives CDR1 SGHTS, CDR2 YDEGEE. J gave up 6 bases and V 0 bases, and 2 bases lay outside the gene matches. In DNA form, the CDR3 reads TGTGCCAGCAGCTTGGTGCGGGAGGTCAATGAGCAGTTCTTC. Protein product: CASSLVREVNEQFF.

The V call is TRBV4-2, the J call TRBJ1-2; no reliable D call. The CDR3 loop spans 16 amino acids. V lost 1 base and J 2 bases, leaving 14 bases between the germline ends. Germline V gene sequence: CDR1 LGHNA, CDR2 YNFKEQ. CDR3 nucleotide sequence: TGTGCCAGCAGCCAAGTTCTATCGTTAGGGAACTATGGCTACACCTTC. Encoded protein: CASSQVLSLGNYGYTF.

This chain connects TRBV21-1 to TRBJ2-1; the DNA was not used to check the table's D call, TRBD2. TRBV21-1 constitutes a pseudogene. The length of the CDR3 is 14 residues. The CDR3 coding sequence is TGTGCCAGCAAGGGGGGGCTAGCGGGCAATGAGCAGTTCTTC. This translates into CASKGGLAGNEQFF.

The V and J genes are TRBV2 and TRBJ2-3; TRBD2 matches 7 bases. The CDR3 covers 16 residues. The junction had 12 bases not matched to a gene; V was cut back by 7 bases and J by 2 bases. The germline V gene has CDR1 SNHLY and CDR2 FYNNEI. The CDR3 DNA sequence: TGTGCCAGCACTGAGCCGACTAGCCTATTCACAGATACGCAGTATTTT. It encodes CASTEPTSLFTDTQYF.

This clone has just one count. This chain connects TRBV6-5 to TRBJ2-7, with D perhaps matching TRBD1 or TRBD2 (5 bases each). V was clipped by 8 bases and J by 2 bases, with 7 bases between them. The CDR3 has 11 residues. CDR1 is MNHEY and CDR2 is SVGAGI in the germline V gene. CDR3 amino acids: CASGGPYEQYF. The CDR3 coding sequence is TGTGCCAGCGGGGGACCCTACGAGCAGTACTTC.

This chain joins TRBV28 and TRBJ2-7; D possibly corresponds to TRBD1 (6 bases). The germline V gene encodes CDR1 MDHEN and CDR2 SYDVKM. This CDR3 has 17 residues. Trimming cost V 3 bases and J 1 base, with 19 bases left between them. CDR3 sequence (DNA): TGTGCCAGCAGTTTTTTCGGGGACATCACGAGATCCTACGAGCAGTACTTC. Its protein product is CASSFFGDITRSYEQYF.

This clone was detected only once. The rearrangement uses TRBV7-6 and TRBJ2-1; tentative D call: TRBD2 (6 bases). Germline CDR1 SGHVS, CDR2 FNYEAQ. Trimming stripped 2 bases from V and 2 bases from J, with 13 bases between. The CDR3 sequence is 16 residues long. The CDR3 nucleotides read TGTGCCAGCAGCTTATTTGGCGGGAACCCCTACAATGAGCAGTTCTTC. Translating it yields CASSLFGGNPYNEQFF.